A single sample is the source of the 14 T cell receptor beta chains below, sequenced in a study of control samples from healthy donors and cancer patients. TCRdb's table, derived via immunoSEQ multiplex PCR, lists solely in-frame clones and lacks some. This table holds some 140,000 clones, around 94% found once. The sequencing input was PBMCs. The receptors here all came from a man aged 55 to 70 with colorectal cancer.

The chain uses TRBV5-1 and TRBJ2-1, with D tentatively TRBD1 or TRBD2 (5 bases each). Trimming left V 2 bases short and J 0 bases short, with 9 bases between. CDR3 length: 15 residues. From germline, CDR1 is SGHRS and CDR2 YFSETQ. This chain's CDR3 is CASSFEGPSYNEQFF. The CDR3 region has the DNA TGCGCCAGCAGCTTTGAGGGGCCCTCCTACAATGAGCAGTTCTTC.

The V gene is TRBV18, the J gene TRBJ1-1, with 9 bases matching TRBD1. Trimming removed 3 bases from V and 7 bases from J; junction bases left unmatched: 9. The CDR3 has 15 amino acids. Germline-derived CDR1 and CDR2 are KGHSH and LQKENI. In DNA, the CDR3 is TGTGCCAGCTCACCTCCGGGACAGGGAAGGTATGAAGCTTTCTTT. Residues: CASSPPGQGRYEAFF.

The CDR3 nucleotides read TGTGCCAGCTCCTGGGGGGGCAACTATAATTCACCCCTCCACTTT. Its protein is CASSWGGNYNSPLHF. J is TRBJ1-6 and V is TRBV6-5, with D maybe TRBD1 (6 bases). V was pared by 8 bases and J by 3 bases, with 14 bases between. The CDR3 totals 15 residues. Germline V gene sequence: CDR1 MNHEY, CDR2 SVGAGI.

This rearrangement joins TRBV25-1 to TRBJ2-3, with D uncertain. Trimming pared 1 base from V and 5 bases from J, leaving 7 bases between. The CDR3 is made up of 13 amino acids. Germline V gives CDR1 MGHDK, CDR2 SYGVNS. CDR3 residues: CASSEFLEDTQYF. CDR3 coding DNA: TGTGCCAGCAGTGAATTTTTGGAAGATACGCAGTATTTT.

To note about this clone: Other DNA sequences from this sample encode an identical CDR3 as well. This chain links TRBV5-4 with TRBJ1-3; 10 bases line up with TRBD1. This CDR3 is built from 15 residues. The V segment lost 0 bases and the J segment 4 bases; nucleotides outside the gene matches: 1. CDR1 is SGHNT and CDR2 is YYREEE in the germline V gene (reference sequence). The CDR3 loop is CASSLGQGAGNTIYF. CDR3 DNA: TGTGCCAGCAGCTTGGGACAGGGGGCGGGAAACACCATATATTTT.

This sequence joins TRBV11-2 and TRBJ2-7, with 8 bases aligning to TRBD1. The CDR3 covers 15 residues. V dropped 5 bases and J dropped 3; count of bases not matched to a gene: 9. The V gene's germline CDR1 is SGHAT and CDR2 FQNNGV. The CDR3 loop reads CASSRKPDRDYEQYF. DNA for the CDR3: TGTGCCAGCAGCAGAAAACCGGACAGGGACTACGAGCAGTACTTC.

The count of this clone is one. In DNA form, the CDR3 reads TGTGCCAGCTCACGAAACGAGCAATCCTATAATTCACCCCTCCACTTT. It specifies CASSRNEQSYNSPLHF. The V and J genes are TRBV18 and TRBJ1-6; D is unclear. This CDR3 comprises 16 residues. V gave up 4 bases and J gave up 1 base, with 11 bases separating them. Germline CDR1 is KGHSH and CDR2 is LQKENI.

The chain employs TRBV6-2 or TRBV6-3 and TRBJ2-7; unclear D gene. Trimming shortened V by 0 bases and J by 0 bases, and 6 bases separated the two germline ends. Per germline, CDR1 MNHEY and CDR2 SVGEGT. This CDR3 has 14 amino acids. The CDR3 protein is CASSYSRNSYEQYF. The CDR3 region has the DNA TGTGCCAGCAGTTACTCACGGAACTCCTACGAGCAGTACTTC.

J is TRBJ1-1 and V is TRBV18; D call uncertain. Trimming removed 4 bases at V and 3 bases at J, with 9 bases between. Germline CDR1 reads KGHSH; CDR2 reads LQKENI. The CDR3 spans 13 residues. In DNA, the CDR3 is TGTGCCAGCTCACGGGTCCAAGACACTGAAGCTTTCTTT. It encodes CASSRVQDTEAFF.

This clone was seen a handful of times. The V gene is TRBV4-1, the J gene TRBJ1-1; 7 nucleotides match TRBD1. CDR3 length: 15 amino acids. Germline V gives CDR1 MGHRA, CDR2 YSYEKL. The V segment lost 0 bases and the J segment 4 bases; nucleotides outside the gene matches: 5. CDR3 DNA sequence: TGCGCCAGCAGCCAAGAGCCTACAGGGGCCACTGAAGCTTTCTTT. This codes for CASSQEPTGATEAFF.

The chain carries TRBV6-1 and TRBJ2-6, with D unclear. Looked up from germline, CDR1 is MNHNS and CDR2 is SASEGT. Trimming pared 2 bases from V and 0 bases from J, leaving 5 bases between. The CDR3 has 15 amino acids. The CDR3 is CASSEFGSGANVLTF. DNA for the CDR3: TGTGCCAGCAGTGAATTCGGCTCTGGGGCCAACGTCCTGACTTTC.

This clone was observed a few times. Written as DNA, the CDR3 is TGTGCCAGTAGGGGGACAGGGGCGGCTAACTATGGCTACACCTTC. Amino acid sequence: CASRGTGAANYGYTF. The chain carries TRBV19 and TRBJ1-2; 10 bases match TRBD1. Looked up from germline, CDR1 is LNHDA and CDR2 is SQIVND (reference sequence). The CDR3 runs to 15 residues. V gave up 6 bases and J gave up 0 bases; unmatched junction bases: 4.

The J gene is TRBJ1-1, the V gene TRBV3-1 (or the pseudogene TRBV3-2); the match to TRBD1 covers 8 bases. Trimming removed 4 bases from V and 11 bases from J; junction bases left unmatched: 9. CDR1 and CDR2 (germline): LGHDT, YNNKEL (reference sequence). CDR3 size: 13 residues. CDR3 amino acids: CASSPGGDRTAFF. The CDR3 DNA reads as TGTGCCAGCAGCCCAGGGGGGGACAGGACGGCTTTCTTT.

The J gene is TRBJ1-5, the V gene TRBV28; maybe TRBD1 (5 bases). Trimming removed 6 bases at V and 4 bases at J, with 25 bases between. CDR3 size: 18 residues. Germline values: CDR1 MDHEN, CDR2 SYDVKM. CDR3 in DNA: TGTGCCAGCAGAGGGGATGCGGGCCAGGCACTACAAAATCAGCCCCAGCATTTT. Translated, it gives CASRGDAGQALQNQPQHF.